This TCR beta chain was documented in a study of blood T cell repertoires in COVID-19. Turning to the study itself: PBMCs, B-cell-depleted T cells, or T cells provided the cDNA or gDNA that made up the material.

In the source study's methods: Amplifying reference gene primers gave estimates of nucleated cell counts. Clones were read by immunoSEQ multiplex PCR, and TCRdb kept only the in-frame ones, dropping some. That table gives V, J and clone size, and the DNA gave D and trimming. The table shows over 250,000 clones, with more than 85% occurring only once. The TCR was taken from a person between 18 and 35 years old with COVID-19, enrolled during active disease. Sequencing input: peripheral blood.

The CDR3 region is CASSVQGSQPQHF. CDR3 nucleotide sequence: TGTGCCAGCAGCGTACAGGGCAGTCAGCCCCAGCATTTT. The V gene is TRBV9, the J gene TRBJ1-5, with TRBD1 as a possible D gene (5 bases). Germline CDR1 reads SGDLS; CDR2 reads YYNGEE. The CDR3 is made up of 13 amino acids. V gave up 1 base and J gave up 6 bases, with 8 bases separating them.